This TCR beta chain came from a study of a mutant IDH1 vaccine in newly diagnosed glioma. The overall study: The patients received vaccinations eight times, in weeks 1, 3, 5, 7, 11, 15, 19 and 23.

The time point denotes: week 11, during vaccination. Doses comprised 300 ug of mutant IDH1 20-mer peptide each, plus topical imiquimod. CDR1 is SGHRS and CDR2 is YFSETQ in the germline V gene. The CDR3 loop spans 14 amino acids. With V trimmed by 4 bases and J by 2 bases, 2 bases remained unmatched. This clone was observed a single time. Its target is unknown. Assay: immunoSEQ multiplex PCR; the TCRdb copy retains only in-frame clones and omits some. The sample yields over 55,000 clones, 89% seen once. The V gene is TRBV5-1, the J gene TRBJ2-3, with 9 bases matching TRBD1. The TCR originated in a middle-aged man with glioma. The sequencing used PBMCs, collected from a glioma patient whose treatment included an IDH1 peptide vaccine. CDR3 sequence reads: CASSRTGDTDTQYF. The CDR3 DNA is TGCGCCAGCAGCCGGACAGGGGACACAGATACGCAGTATTTT.